These T cell receptor beta chains were read from a single sample in a study of cytomegalovirus exposure and HLA in healthy donors. Generated by immunoSEQ multiplex PCR, the TCRdb table keeps only in-frame clones and is missing some. Of approximately 190,000 clones in the sample, roughly 80% were seen once. Sequencing was performed on PBMCs. These TCRs come from a woman aged 50 to 60 in good health and CMV-seropositive. The CDR3 runs from the conserved cysteine through the conserved F or W. D genes are given only for firm matches. Size values are once, few and many counts, or a class for expanded clones, and some rows have none.

TRBJ2-1 - - TRBV27 CASSPRNNEQFF TGTGCCAGCAGTCCGCGGAACAATGAGCAGTTCTTC
TRBJ1-2 once - TRBV28 CASSRPTTGYYGYTF TGTGCCAGCAGCCGACCCACAACAGGCTACTATGGCTACACCTTC
TRBJ2-2 - - TRBV28 CASSYSMSPIAANTGELFF TGTGCCAGCAGTTACAGTATGTCCCCTATAGCGGCCAACACCGGGGAGCTGTTTTTT
TRBJ2-7 - - TRBV28 CASSLPSEATGYEQYF TGTGCCAGCAGTTTACCCTCCGAGGCCACAGGCTACGAGCAGTACTTC
TRBJ2-1 - TRBD2 TRBV6-5 CASRIAGGGYNEQFF TGTGCCAGCAGGATAGCGGGAGGTGGGTACAATGAGCAGTTCTTC
TRBJ2-1 - TRBD2 TRBV2 CASSPTSGGANEQFF TGTGCCAGCAGCCCCACTAGCGGGGGGGCCAATGAGCAGTTCTTC
TRBJ2-7 few TRBD2 TRBV6-5 CASSSLAGGPAGEQYF TGTGCCAGCAGTTCACTAGCGGGAGGCCCTGCCGGAGAGCAGTACTTC
TRBJ2-1 - - TRBV6-4 CASSGGQGDYNEQFF TGTGCCAGCAGTGGAGGTCAGGGCGACTACAATGAGCAGTTCTTC
TRBJ2-5 - - TRBV6-1 CASRGVIAETQYF TGTGCCAGCAGAGGGGTTATAGCAGAGACCCAGTACTTC
TRBJ2-1 - TRBD1 TRBV10-3 CATTGTGGADEQFF TGTGCCACGACCGGGACAGGAGGTGCGGATGAGCAGTTCTTC
TRBJ2-4 - TRBD2 TRBV6-1 CASSEGGQNIQYF TGTGCCAGCAGTGAGGGAGGGCAAAACATTCAGTACTTC
TRBJ2-2 - - TRBV5-1 CASSRTGTDTGELFF TGCGCCAGCAGCAGAACCGGGACTGACACCGGGGAGCTGTTTTTT
TRBJ2-1 - TRBD2 TRBV18 CASSPLGSGINEQFF TGTGCCAGCTCACCACTAGGTAGCGGGATAAATGAGCAGTTCTTC
TRBJ2-1 - - TRBV2 CASSFSGLSNEQFF TGTGCCAGCAGTTTCTCTGGACTCAGCAATGAGCAGTTCTTC
TRBJ2-7 - TRBD2 TRBV19 CASSPRTSGGIEQYF TGTGCCAGTAGTCCTCGGACTAGCGGGGGAATCGAGCAGTACTTC
TRBJ2-2 - - TRBV19 CASSFQGVPGELFF TGTGCCAGTAGTTTCCAAGGGGTTCCCGGGGAGCTGTTTTTT
TRBJ1-5 - TRBD1 TRBV19 CASRALGQGNQPQHF TGTGCCAGTAGGGCTCTTGGACAGGGCAATCAGCCCCAGCATTTT
TRBJ2-5 once TRBD1 TRBV28 CASSPGDRVETQYF TGTGCCAGCAGTCCCGGGGACAGGGTAGAGACCCAGTACTTC
TRBJ2-7 - TRBD2 TRBV28 CASSSPLAGGRYEQYF TGTGCCAGCAGTTCACCTTTAGCGGGAGGTCGTTACGAGCAGTACTTC
TRBJ1-1 once TRBD1 TRBV12-5 CASGLGGQGYSFNTEAFF TGTGCTAGTGGTCTTGGAGGACAGGGTTACTCTTTCAACACTGAAGCTTTCTTT
TRBJ2-3 - TRBD2 TRBV7-9 CASSLAGTSGTDTQYF TGTGCCAGCAGCTTAGCGGGGACTAGCGGGACAGATACGCAGTATTTT
TRBJ2-4 few - TRBV20-1 CSGNQNIQYF TGCTCGGGAAATCAAAACATTCAGTACTTC
TRBJ1-5 - - TRBV18 CASSGRGPGQPQHF TGTGCCAGCTCAGGTAGAGGGCCTGGTCAGCCCCAGCATTTT
TRBJ2-5 - - TRBV7-3 CASSYGPGQETQYF TGTGCCAGCAGCTACGGTCCGGGGCAAGAGACCCAGTACTTC
TRBJ2-1 - TRBD1 TRBV7-9 CASSSLLGGQEYNEQFF TGTGCCAGCAGCTCTCTCTTGGGCGGACAGGAGTACAATGAGCAGTTCTTC
TRBJ2-7 - TRBD1 TRBV4-1 CASSRGQEAHYEQYF TGCGCCAGCAGCCGGGGACAGGAGGCCCACTACGAGCAGTACTTC
TRBJ1-2 - - TRBV5-6 CASTTWTGRGAGYTF TGTGCCAGCACGACATGGACGGGCAGGGGAGCGGGCTACACCTTC
TRBJ1-2 - - TRBV7-2 CASTRRLSEQANYGYTF TGTGCCAGCACTCGGCGTTTAAGTGAGCAGGCGAACTATGGCTACACCTTC
TRBJ2-6 - TRBD2 TRBV10-3 CAIRGDSGANGLTF TGTGCCATCCGGGGGGACTCTGGGGCCAACGGCCTGACTTTC
TRBJ2-2 - TRBD2 TRBV15 CATSRDPWRGGLSAGELFF TGTGCCACCAGCAGAGATCCTTGGCGGGGGGGCCTTAGTGCCGGGGAGCTGTTTTTT
TRBJ1-1 - TRBD1 TRBV5-1 CASSPPGTGNTEAFF TGCGCCAGCAGCCCTCCGGGGACAGGGAACACTGAAGCTTTCTTT
TRBJ2-2 - TRBD2 TRBV30 CAWSLRLAGPYTGELFF TGTGCCTGGAGCCTCAGACTAGCGGGACCCTACACCGGGGAGCTGTTTTTT
TRBJ2-7 - - TRBV7-9 CASSLTGYEQYF TGTGCCAGCAGCTTAACAGGCTACGAGCAGTACTTC
TRBJ2-2 - TRBD1 TRBV5-5 CASSLRQGARTGELFF TGTGCCAGCAGCTTGCGACAGGGGGCGCGGACCGGGGAGCTGTTTTTT
TRBJ2-7 - TRBD1 TRBV5-1 CASSLGQDYEQYF TGCGCCAGCAGCCTAGGACAGGACTACGAGCAGTACTTC
TRBJ2-7 - TRBD1 TRBV6-5 CASSRQGVRSYEQYF TGTGCCAGCAGCCGACAGGGTGTCCGTTCCTACGAGCAGTACTTC
TRBJ1-5 once - TRBV12-5 CASAPGGGGSNQPQHF TGTGCTAGTGCCCCCGGGGGTGGCGGTAGCAATCAGCCCCAGCATTTT
TRBJ2-3 - TRBD2 TRBV7-2 CASSPRTSGGTDTQYF TGTGCCAGCAGCCCGCGGACTAGCGGGGGGACAGATACGCAGTATTTT
TRBJ2-7 - - TRBV5-6 CASSLGEEVYEQYF TGTGCCAGCAGCTTGGGTGAGGAAGTCTACGAGCAGTACTTC
TRBJ1-1 - - TRBV28 CASSGRGGLVAEAFF TGTGCCAGCAGTGGGCGCGGGGGCCTCGTGGCTGAAGCTTTCTTT
TRBJ2-7 - TRBD2 TRBV9 CASSPHEAGGPRYEQYF TGTGCCAGCAGCCCCCACGAAGCGGGAGGGCCTAGATACGAGCAGTACTTC
TRBJ2-3 - - TRBV20-1 CSATRTDTQYF TGCAGTGCTACCCGGACAGATACGCAGTATTTT
TRBJ2-3 - TRBD2 TRBV18 CASSPQRDADTQYF TGTGCCAGCTCACCCCAGCGGGACGCAGATACGCAGTATTTT
TRBJ2-1 few TRBD1 TRBV5-1 CASSFDRAGNEQFF TGCGCCAGCAGCTTTGACAGGGCAGGCAATGAGCAGTTCTTC
TRBJ1-1 few - TRBV5-1 CASSLANTGEAFF TGCGCCAGCAGCTTGGCCAACACCGGGGAAGCTTTCTTT
TRBJ2-3 - - TRBV11-1 CASSLVFTDTQYF TGTGCCAGCAGCTTAGTCTTCACAGATACGCAGTATTTT
TRBJ1-2 - - TRBV7-2 CASSLDRAGYTF TGTGCCAGCAGCTTAGACAGGGCAGGCTACACCTTC
TRBJ2-7 - - TRBV5-1 CASSPGGGSKYEQYF TGCGCCAGCAGCCCCGGAGGCGGATCCAAGTACGAGCAGTACTTC
TRBJ1-2 - - TRBV7-9 CASSPGLENYGYTF TGTGCCAGCAGCCCGGGACTTGAGAACTATGGCTACACCTTC
TRBJ2-7 - TRBD2 TRBV2 CASTPLGLAGLYEQYF TGTGCCAGCACCCCCCTCGGACTAGCGGGACTATACGAGCAGTACTTC